Presented here are 27 T cell receptor beta chains from one specimen sequenced in a study of cytomegalovirus exposure and HLA in healthy donors. Use of 60 Vbeta and 13 Jbeta primers characterized the PCR. Repertoires were generated with immunoSEQ multiplex PCR, while TCRdb's copy carries only in-frame clones and drops some. The table lists about 140,000 clones, 73% of them singletons. Sequencing used PBMCs. The receptors derive from a woman aged 35 to 49 in good health and CMV-seronegative.

This clone occurred a few times. The chain recombines TRBV7-9 with TRBJ1-3; possible D gene TRBD1, 6 bases. CDR1 is SEHNR, CDR2 FQNEAQ, per germline (reference sequence). The CDR3 is made up of 13 amino acids. The V and J ends lost 4 bases and 15 bases respectively, with 19 bases between them. The CDR3 nucleotides read TGTGCCAGCAGCTCAGCGGAGCGGACAGACAGATATTTT. Translation gives CASSSAERTDRYF.

The chain is built from TRBV4-2 and TRBJ2-1; TRBD2 matches 8 bases. This CDR3 spans 16 amino acids. Germline V lookup: CDR1 LGHNA, CDR2 YNFKEQ. V lost 0 bases, J lost 3 bases, and 4 bases stayed unmatched. Written as DNA, the CDR3 is TGTGCCAGCAGCCAAGATTCCAGCGGGGGCTACAATGAGCAGTTCTTC. Amino acids: CASSQDSSGGYNEQFF.

The rearrangement links TRBV27 to TRBJ2-1; D gene unclear. V was trimmed by 2 bases and J by 2 bases, leaving 13 bases between them. The germline gives CDR1 MNHEY, CDR2 SMNVEV (reference sequence). The CDR3 has 16 amino acids. The CDR3 DNA reads as TGTGCCAGCAGTTTACGAGGAGCCTTGACCTACAATGAGCAGTTCTTC. Its protein is CASSLRGALTYNEQFF.

CDR3 coding DNA: TGTGCCAGCAGTGTAGACAGGGCCGACAATCAGCCCCAGCATTTT. This encodes CASSVDRADNQPQHF. The chain uses TRBV6-5 and TRBJ1-5; 7 bases agree with TRBD1. The CDR3 has 15 amino acids. With V trimmed by 5 bases and J by 3 bases, 7 bases remained unmatched. Germline CDR1 is MNHEY and CDR2 is SVGAGI.

The genes are TRBV10-3 and TRBJ2-5; TRBD1 matches at 10 bases. Germline-derived CDR1 and CDR2 are ENHRY and SYGVKD. Unmatched junction bases numbered 10, after V lost 5 bases and J lost 1 base. The CDR3 spans 17 residues. CDR3 region: CAISYTTGTGAQETQYF. The CDR3 DNA is TGTGCCATCAGTTATACGACCGGGACAGGGGCCCAAGAGACCCAGTACTTC.

This chain uses TRBV7-8 with TRBJ2-5, with a weak D call TRBD2 (5 bases). Germline V gene data show CDR1 as SGHVS and CDR2 as FQNEAQ. The CDR3 has 15 residues. The germline V and J ends were trimmed by 5 bases and 2 bases, with 15 bases remaining between them. CDR3 residues: CASSLLRTEQETQYF. DNA for the CDR3: TGTGCCAGCAGCCTCCTGCGGACTGAACAAGAGACCCAGTACTTC.

V usage is TRBV18 and J usage is TRBJ1-1; TRBD1 agrees at 9 bases. The CDR3 is made up of 14 amino acids. The germline V gene has CDR1 KGHSH and CDR2 LQKENI. V trimming: 1 base; J trimming: 4 bases; junction bases outside the gene matches: 1. In DNA, the CDR3 is TGTGCCAGCTCACCACTGGGACAGGGCACTGAAGCTTTCTTT. As protein: CASSPLGQGTEAFF.

The gene calls are TRBV9 and TRBJ1-4; D is undetermined. The germline V gene encodes CDR1 SGDLS and CDR2 YYNGEE. The CDR3 extends over 15 amino acids. V was pared by 4 bases and J by 4 bases, with 14 bases between. CDR3 nucleotide sequence: TGTGCCAGCAGCCCTTGGGCAGGAGGTAATGAAAAACTGTTTTTT. Its translation is CASSPWAGGNEKLFF.

The chain uses TRBV7-2 and TRBJ2-5; 12 positions match TRBD2. Germline V gene lookup returns CDR1 SGHTA and CDR2 FQGNSA. The CDR3 has 16 amino acids. The V gene end was trimmed by 4 bases and the J gene end by 6 bases; junction bases not matched to a gene: 9. The CDR3 DNA reads as TGTGCCAGCAGCTCGCCTGGACTAGCGGGGAGACAGACCCAGTACTTC. Its protein product is CASSSPGLAGRQTQYF.

The rearrangement links TRBV27 to TRBJ1-6; D is perhaps TRBD1 (5 bases). Trimming removed 5 bases at V and 6 bases at J, with 11 bases between. CDR1 and CDR2 from the germline V gene are MNHEY and SMNVEV (reference sequence). This CDR3 contains 14 residues. Written as DNA, the CDR3 is TGTGCCAGCAGTGCCGGGACTTTTAATTCACCCCTCCACTTT. This gives the protein CASSAGTFNSPLHF.

The CDR3 DNA follows: TGCGCCAGCAGCCAGAGGAGCGCCAATCAGCCCCAGCATTTT. It encodes CASSQRSANQPQHF. J is TRBJ1-5 and V is TRBV4-1; D is uncertain. V was cut by 3 bases and J by 3 bases, with 9 bases left in between. CDR3 length: 14 amino acids. In germline, CDR1 is MGHRA, CDR2 YSYEKL.

This rearrangement joins TRBV4-2 to TRBJ2-1; D perhaps matches TRBD1 (6 bases). V lost 0 bases and J lost 5, with 11 bases in between. The CDR3 length is 15 residues. Looked up from germline, CDR1 is LGHNA and CDR2 is YNFKEQ. The CDR3 here is CASSQDYRDNNEQFF. DNA for the CDR3: TGTGCCAGCAGCCAAGACTACAGGGACAACAATGAGCAGTTCTTC.

V usage is TRBV11-1 and J usage is TRBJ2-4; tentatively, D is TRBD2 (6 bases). The V and J ends lost 3 bases and 1 base respectively, with 16 bases between them. Germline CDR1 SGHAT, CDR2 FQDESV (reference sequence). The CDR3 loop spans 17 amino acids. DNA for the CDR3: TGTGCCAGCAGCTTCAGCAACGGGGCGGGGGCCAAAAACATTCAGTACTTC. Translating gives CASSFSNGAGAKNIQYF.

This clone was seen a single time. V and J are TRBV29-1 and TRBJ1-2; D possibly corresponds to TRBD1 (6 bases). The germline CDR1 and CDR2 sequences are SQVTM and ANQGSEA. The CDR3 consists of 13 residues. Trimming removed 6 bases at V and 5 bases at J, with 16 bases between. The CDR3 DNA is TGCAGCGTCTCCAGCCAGGGGCCATATGGCTACACCTTC. It codes for CSVSSQGPYGYTF.

The chain couples TRBV5-1 to TRBJ2-5; D perhaps matches TRBD1 (5 bases). The J call is doubtful: the DNA matches TRBJ2-7 better. Per the germline V gene, CDR1 is SGHRS and CDR2 is YFSETQ. This CDR3 is 16 amino acids long. This chain's CDR3 is CASSIDPHGASYEQYF. The DNA for the CDR3 is TGCGCCAGCAGCATAGACCCACATGGGGCTTCCTACGAGCAGTACTTC.

The chain recombines TRBV29-1 with TRBJ1-1, with D unresolved. Germline V gene data show CDR1 as SQVTM and CDR2 as ANQGSEA. The CDR3 is made up of 11 amino acids. Here the CDR3 DNA reads TGCGGTGCTGGGCAGAACACTGAAGCTTTCTTT. Residues: CGAGQNTEAFF.

The V and J genes are TRBV5-4 and TRBJ2-1; 11 positions match TRBD2. The CDR3 extends over 17 amino acids. V dropped 0 bases and J dropped 8; count of bases not matched to a gene: 10. Per the germline V gene, CDR1 is SGHNT and CDR2 is YYREEE (reference sequence). The CDR3 region is CASSLEFIGLAGHEQFF. In nucleotides, the CDR3 is TGTGCCAGCAGCTTGGAATTTATCGGACTAGCGGGTCATGAGCAGTTCTTC.

V gene TRBV18 combines with J gene TRBJ2-5, with D possibly TRBD2 on 5 matching bases. Germline V gives CDR1 KGHSH, CDR2 LQKENI. V dropped 0 bases and J dropped 5 bases, with 13 bases sitting between them. The CDR3 has 15 residues. The CDR3, as DNA: TGTGCCAGCTCACCACCAGGGCTAGCTGAGGAGACCCAGTACTTC. Encoded protein: CASSPPGLAEETQYF.

This sequence joins TRBV4-1 and TRBJ1-3, with 9 positions matching TRBD1. The CDR3 covers 17 residues. Germline loops: CDR1 MGHRA, CDR2 YSYEKL. V lost 3 bases, J lost 0 bases, and 6 bases stayed unmatched. The CDR3 DNA reads as TGCGCCAGCAGCCAGGTTGGACAGGGGAACTCTGGAAACACCATATATTTT. Amino acids: CASSQVGQGNSGNTIYF.

This chain links TRBV11-3 with TRBJ2-1; possible D gene TRBD1, 5 bases. The CDR3 runs 14 residues. The germline V gene encodes CDR1 SGHNT and CDR2 YENEEA. V was trimmed by 1 base and J by 8 bases, leaving 12 bases between them. This CDR3 is CASSLGSGRHEQFF. CDR3 nucleotides: TGTGCCAGCAGCTTAGGCTCAGGGCGGCATGAGCAGTTCTTC.

The V gene is TRBV28, the J gene TRBJ1-6, with 10 positions matching TRBD1. Per germline, CDR1 MDHEN and CDR2 SYDVKM. This CDR3 region has 17 residues. V lost 2 bases and J lost 6; bases outside the gene matches: 7. The CDR3 DNA follows: TGTGCCAGCAGTTTAATGGGACAGGGGTTTGGTAATTCACCCCTCCACTTT. Its protein product is CASSLMGQGFGNSPLHF.

V gene TRBV6-1 combines with J gene TRBJ1-1; a weak D match, TRBD1 (5 bases). Germline V gene sequence: CDR1 MNHNS, CDR2 SASEGT. This CDR3 region has 13 residues. Trimming cost V 7 bases and J 4 bases, with 13 bases left between them. This CDR3 is CASKLGVSTEAFF. CDR3 in DNA: TGTGCCAGCAAATTAGGGGTATCCACTGAAGCTTTCTTT.

This rearrangement joins TRBV6-5 to TRBJ2-2; D call uncertain. CDR3 length: 16 residues. Germline assignment: CDR1 MNHEY and CDR2 SVGAGI. V shed 2 bases and J shed 0 bases, with 10 bases lying between them. The CDR3 region is CASSYDLEPNTGELFF. The CDR3 region has the DNA TGTGCCAGCAGTTACGATCTAGAACCGAACACCGGGGAGCTGTTTTTT.

This chain connects TRBV6-6 to TRBJ1-2, with 9 bases aligning to TRBD1. V was pared by 2 bases and J by 9 bases, with 7 bases of the junction left unmatched. The CDR3 contains 14 residues. Germline CDR1 and CDR2: MNHNY and SVGAGI (reference sequence). CDR3 bases: TGTGCCAGCAGTTACGGAGGGGACAGGGAAAGCTACACCTTC. It translates to CASSYGGDRESYTF.

The chain links TRBV7-8 to TRBJ1-1; a weak D match, TRBD1 (5 bases). Deletions cut 5 bases from V and 3 bases from J, with 19 bases between. CDR3 length: 16 residues. Germline V gene lookup returns CDR1 SGHVS and CDR2 FQNEAQ. CDR3 coding DNA: TGTGCCAGCAGCGCCCATTTCGGGGGGGTGGACACTGAAGCTTTCTTT. Its protein product is CASSAHFGGVDTEAFF. The complete variable domain, with remaining parts taken from reference TRBV7-8 and TRBJ1-1, reads GAGVSQSPRYKVAKRGQDVALRCDPISGHVSLFWYQQALGQGPEFLTYFQNEAQLDKSGLPSDRFFAERPEGSVSTLKIQRTQQEDSAVYLCASSAHFGGVDTEAFFGQGTRLTVV.

This chain joins TRBV4-2 and TRBJ2-3; TRBD2 agrees at 11 bases. The germline CDR1 and CDR2 sequences are LGHNA and YNFKEQ. The CDR3 is 16 residues long. The V and J ends lost 1 base and 2 bases, in that order; junction bases with no gene match: 2. CDR3 region: CASSQASGGLTDTQYF. In DNA, the CDR3 is TGTGCCAGCAGCCAAGCTAGCGGGGGGCTCACAGATACGCAGTATTTT.

The genes are TRBV7-3 and TRBJ2-2, with D perhaps matching TRBD1 (6 bases). CDR1 is SGHTA, CDR2 FQGTGA, per germline. The length of the CDR3 is 15 residues. The ends were cut back, 2 bases at V and 6 bases at J, with 13 bases in the middle. In DNA form, the CDR3 reads TGTGCCAGCAGCTTAGGGGGCCTTGGGGCCGGGGAGCTGTTTTTT. Its translation: CASSLGGLGAGELFF. Full variable domain (outside the CDR3, taken from reference TRBV7-3 and TRBJ2-2): GAGVSQTPSNKVTEKGKYVELRCDPISGHTALYWYRQSLGQGPEFLIYFQGTGAADDSGLPNDRFFAVRPEGSVSTLKIQRTERGDSAVYLCASSLGGLGAGELFFGEGSRLTVL.